Detailed here is one T cell receptor beta chain. Its antigen is still unknown. The sample is drawn from a study of Graves' ophthalmopathy and Graves' hyperthyroidism. Study observations and caveats: Thyroid clonotypes that were expanded above 0.001 frequency mostly also appeared in blood.

TCR beta CDR3 amplification used RNA transcripts. The workflow started with a first-round RT-PCR run with HTBI primers and then moved on to a second-round multiplex PCR. TCRdb reanalysed the multiplex PCR reads using MiXCR and keeps one entry per CDR3 protein. The data show hundreds of thousands of distinct CDR3 sequences, with approximately 22% seen just once and approximately 7.7% held by the top ten. Sequenced sample: peripheral blood. This receptor was identified in a woman younger than 30 with stable Graves' hyperthyroidism. Some clones in this sample may be carry-over from other donors' samples.

CDR3 protein: CASFGGYEQYF. The CDR3 DNA reads TGTGCCAGCTTCGGGGGATACGAGCAGTACTTC. The chain has TRBV6-2 or TRBV6-3 and TRBJ2-7; maybe TRBD2 (6 bases). Germline CDR1 reads MNHEY; CDR2 reads SVGEGT. The CDR3 consists of 11 residues. Trimming left V 8 bases short and J 4 bases short, with 9 bases between.